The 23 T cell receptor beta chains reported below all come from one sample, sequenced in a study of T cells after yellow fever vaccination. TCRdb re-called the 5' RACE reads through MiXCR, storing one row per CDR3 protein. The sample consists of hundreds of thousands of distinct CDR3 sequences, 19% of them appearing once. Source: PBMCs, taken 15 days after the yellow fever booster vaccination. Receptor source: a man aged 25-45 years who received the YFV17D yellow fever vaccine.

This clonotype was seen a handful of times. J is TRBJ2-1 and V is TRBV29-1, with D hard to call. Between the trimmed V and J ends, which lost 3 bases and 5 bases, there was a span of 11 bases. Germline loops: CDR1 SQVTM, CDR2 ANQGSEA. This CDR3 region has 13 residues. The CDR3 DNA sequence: TGCAGCGTTGAGTTTGTGGACCACAATGAGCAGTTCTTC. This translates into CSVEFVDHNEQFF.

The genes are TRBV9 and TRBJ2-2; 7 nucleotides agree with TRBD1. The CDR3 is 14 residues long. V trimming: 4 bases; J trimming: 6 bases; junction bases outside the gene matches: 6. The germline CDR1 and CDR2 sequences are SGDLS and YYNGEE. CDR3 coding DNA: TGTGCCAGCAGCCTGACAGGGACGGCCGGGGAGCTGTTTTTT. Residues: CASSLTGTAGELFF.

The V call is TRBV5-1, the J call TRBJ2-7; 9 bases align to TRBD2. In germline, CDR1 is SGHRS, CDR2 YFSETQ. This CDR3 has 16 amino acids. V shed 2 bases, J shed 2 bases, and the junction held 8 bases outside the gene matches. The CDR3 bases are TGCGCCAGCAGCTTAGGCGCTAGCGGGACCCCCTACGAGCAGTACTTC. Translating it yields CASSLGASGTPYEQYF.

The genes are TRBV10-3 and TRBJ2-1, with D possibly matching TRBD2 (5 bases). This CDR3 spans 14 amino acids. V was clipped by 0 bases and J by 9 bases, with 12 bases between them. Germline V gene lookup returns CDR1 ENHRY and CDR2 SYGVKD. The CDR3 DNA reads TGTGCCATCAGTGAGTCGACTACCCGTAGTGAGCAGTTCTTC. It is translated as CAISESTTRSEQFF.

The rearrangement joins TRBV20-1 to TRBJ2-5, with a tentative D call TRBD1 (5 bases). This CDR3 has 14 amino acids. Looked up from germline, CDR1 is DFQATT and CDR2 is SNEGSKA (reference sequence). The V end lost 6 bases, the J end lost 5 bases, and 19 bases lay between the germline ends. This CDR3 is CSAPHLSAGETQYF. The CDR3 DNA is TGCAGTGCCCCCCATCTCAGCGCAGGGGAGACCCAGTACTTC.

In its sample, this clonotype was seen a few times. CDR3: CASSSLAGGNNEQFF. As DNA, the CDR3 is TGCGCCAGCAGCTCGCTAGCGGGAGGGAACAATGAGCAGTTCTTC. The V and J genes are TRBV5-1 and TRBJ2-1; TRBD2 matches 12 bases. V lost 3 bases, J lost 5 bases, and 3 bases stayed unmatched. CDR1 is SGHRS, CDR2 YFSETQ, per germline. The CDR3 totals 15 residues.

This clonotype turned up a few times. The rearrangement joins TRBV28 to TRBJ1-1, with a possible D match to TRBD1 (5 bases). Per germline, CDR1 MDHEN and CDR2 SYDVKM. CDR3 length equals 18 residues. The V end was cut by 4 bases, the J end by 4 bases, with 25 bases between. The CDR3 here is CASSSAQPDRGGRTEAFF. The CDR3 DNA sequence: TGTGCCAGCAGTTCAGCCCAACCAGACAGAGGTGGTCGCACTGAAGCTTTCTTT. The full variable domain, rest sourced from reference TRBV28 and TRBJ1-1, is DVKVTQSSRYLVKRTGEKVFLECVQDMDHENMFWYRQDPGLGLRLIYFSYDVKMKEKGDIPEGYSVSREKKERFSLILESASTNQTSMYLCASSSAQPDRGGRTEAFFGQGTRLTVV.

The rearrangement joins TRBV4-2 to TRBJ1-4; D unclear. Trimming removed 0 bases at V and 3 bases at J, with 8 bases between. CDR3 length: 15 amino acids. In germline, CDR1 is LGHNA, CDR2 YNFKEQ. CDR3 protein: CASSQERDANEKLFF. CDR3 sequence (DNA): TGTGCCAGCAGCCAAGAAAGGGATGCTAATGAAAAACTGTTTTTT.

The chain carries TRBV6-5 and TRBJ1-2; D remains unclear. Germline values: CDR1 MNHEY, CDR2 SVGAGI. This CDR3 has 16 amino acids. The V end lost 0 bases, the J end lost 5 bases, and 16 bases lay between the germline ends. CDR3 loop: CASSYSKSAEKYGYTF. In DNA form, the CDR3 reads TGTGCCAGCAGTTACTCCAAGTCGGCAGAAAAGTATGGCTACACCTTC.

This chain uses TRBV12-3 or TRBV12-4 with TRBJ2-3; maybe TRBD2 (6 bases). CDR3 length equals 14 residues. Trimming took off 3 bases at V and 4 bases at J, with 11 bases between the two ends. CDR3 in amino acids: CASSFGWGADTQYF. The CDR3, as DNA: TGTGCCAGCAGTTTCGGATGGGGGGCAGATACGCAGTATTTT.

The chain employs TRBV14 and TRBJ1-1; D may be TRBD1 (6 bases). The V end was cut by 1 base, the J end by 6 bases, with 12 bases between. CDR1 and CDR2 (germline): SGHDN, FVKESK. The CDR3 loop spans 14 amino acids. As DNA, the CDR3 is TGTGCCAGCAGCCAAGTGGGGGCGCGGGCTGAAGCTTTCTTT. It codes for CASSQVGARAEAFF.

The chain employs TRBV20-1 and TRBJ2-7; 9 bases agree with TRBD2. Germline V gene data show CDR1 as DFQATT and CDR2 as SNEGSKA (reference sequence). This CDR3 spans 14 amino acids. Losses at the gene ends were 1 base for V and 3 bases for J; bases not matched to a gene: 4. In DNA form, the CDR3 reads TGCAGTGCTAGAGGGCCTAGCGGGAACTACGAGCAGTACTTC. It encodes CSARGPSGNYEQYF.

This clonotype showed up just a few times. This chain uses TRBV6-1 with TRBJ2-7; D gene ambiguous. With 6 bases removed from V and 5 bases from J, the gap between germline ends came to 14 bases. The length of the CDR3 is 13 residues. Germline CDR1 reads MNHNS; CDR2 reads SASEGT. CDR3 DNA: TGTGCCAGCAGGCTGACAATTTCCCACGAGCAGTACTTC. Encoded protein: CASRLTISHEQYF.

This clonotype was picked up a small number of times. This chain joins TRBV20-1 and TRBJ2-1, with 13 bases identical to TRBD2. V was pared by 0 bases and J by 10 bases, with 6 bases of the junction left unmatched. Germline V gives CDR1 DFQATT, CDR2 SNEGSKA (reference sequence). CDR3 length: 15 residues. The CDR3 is CSARDSGLAGDEQFF. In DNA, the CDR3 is TGCAGTGCTAGAGACTCCGGACTAGCGGGAGACGAGCAGTTCTTC.

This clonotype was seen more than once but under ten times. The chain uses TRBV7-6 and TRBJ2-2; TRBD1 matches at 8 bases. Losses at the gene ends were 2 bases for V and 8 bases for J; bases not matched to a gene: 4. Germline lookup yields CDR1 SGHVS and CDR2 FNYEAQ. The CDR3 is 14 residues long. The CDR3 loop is CASSLSRGLGELFF. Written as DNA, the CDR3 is TGTGCCAGCAGCTTATCCAGGGGGCTTGGGGAGCTGTTTTTT.

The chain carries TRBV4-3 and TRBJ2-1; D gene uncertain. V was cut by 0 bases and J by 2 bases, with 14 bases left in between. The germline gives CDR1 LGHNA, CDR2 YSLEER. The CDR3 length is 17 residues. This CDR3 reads CASSQDYGSSPYNEQFF. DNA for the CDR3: TGCGCCAGCAGCCAAGATTATGGATCAAGCCCCTACAATGAGCAGTTCTTC.

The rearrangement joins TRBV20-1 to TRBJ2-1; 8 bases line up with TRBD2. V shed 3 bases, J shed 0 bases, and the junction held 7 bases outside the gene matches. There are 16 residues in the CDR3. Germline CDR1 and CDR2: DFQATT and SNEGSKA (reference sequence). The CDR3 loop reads CSAREMAGGSYNEQFF. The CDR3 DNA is TGCAGTGCTAGGGAAATGGCGGGAGGCTCCTACAATGAGCAGTTCTTC.

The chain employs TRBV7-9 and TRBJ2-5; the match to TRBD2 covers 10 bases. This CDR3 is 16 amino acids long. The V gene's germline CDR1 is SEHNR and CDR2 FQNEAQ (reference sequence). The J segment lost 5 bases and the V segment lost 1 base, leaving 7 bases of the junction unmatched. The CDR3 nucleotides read TGTGCCAGCAGCTTAGGGTTAGCGGGAGGATCGGAGACCCAGTACTTC. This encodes CASSLGLAGGSETQYF. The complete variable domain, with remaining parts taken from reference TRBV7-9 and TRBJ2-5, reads DTGVSQNPRHKITKRGQNVTFRCDPISEHNRLYWYRQTLGQGPEFLTYFQNEAQLEKSRLLSDRFSAERPKGSFSTLEIQRTEQGDSAMYLCASSLGLAGGSETQYFGPGTRLLVL.

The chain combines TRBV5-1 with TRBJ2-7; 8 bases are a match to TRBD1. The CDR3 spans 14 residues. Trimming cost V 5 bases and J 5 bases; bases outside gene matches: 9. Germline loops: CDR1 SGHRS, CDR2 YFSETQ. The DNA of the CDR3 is TGCGCCAGCAGACGAGCCGGGACAGGCCACGAGCAGTACTTC. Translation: CASRRAGTGHEQYF.

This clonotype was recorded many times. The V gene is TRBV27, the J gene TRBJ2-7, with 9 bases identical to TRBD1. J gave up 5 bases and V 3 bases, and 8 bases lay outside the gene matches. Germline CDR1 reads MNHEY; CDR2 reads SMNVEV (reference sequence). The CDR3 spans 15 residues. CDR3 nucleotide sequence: TGTGCCAGCAGTTTCACTAGGACAGGGGCGGACGAGCAGTACTTC. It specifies CASSFTRTGADEQYF.

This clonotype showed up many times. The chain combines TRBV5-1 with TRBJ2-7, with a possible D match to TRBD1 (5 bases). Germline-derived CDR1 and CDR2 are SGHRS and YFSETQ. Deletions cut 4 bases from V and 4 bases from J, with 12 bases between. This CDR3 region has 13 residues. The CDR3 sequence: CASSLQGMYEQYF. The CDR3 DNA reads TGCGCCAGCAGCCTCCAGGGTATGTACGAGCAGTACTTC.

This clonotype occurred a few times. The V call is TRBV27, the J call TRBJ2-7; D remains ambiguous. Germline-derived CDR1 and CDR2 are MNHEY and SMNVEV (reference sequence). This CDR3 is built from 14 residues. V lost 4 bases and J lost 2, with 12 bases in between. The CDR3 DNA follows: TGTGCCAGCAGTTCCAAAACGGCCCCCTACGAGCAGTACTTC. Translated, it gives CASSSKTAPYEQYF.

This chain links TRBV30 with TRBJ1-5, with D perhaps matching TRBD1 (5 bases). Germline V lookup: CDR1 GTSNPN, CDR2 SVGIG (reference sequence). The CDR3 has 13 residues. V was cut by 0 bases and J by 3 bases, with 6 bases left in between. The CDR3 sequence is CAWSVQVNQPQHF. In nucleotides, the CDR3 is TGTGCCTGGAGTGTACAGGTCAATCAGCCCCAGCATTTT.